This is a list of T cell receptor beta chains from one sample in a study of blood T cell repertoires in COVID-19. TCRdb's table, derived via immunoSEQ multiplex PCR, lists solely in-frame clones and lacks some. The sample has 160,000 or so clones; approximately 82% are singletons. Sequencing was carried out using peripheral blood. The receptors here all came from a man in his 70s who had recovered from COVID-19. The CDR3 runs from the conserved cysteine through the conserved F or W. Fields, in order: V gene, D gene, J gene, clone size, CDR3 protein, CDR3 DNA. A D gene is named only where the DNA matches it firmly. The size of a clone is reported for some rows only, either as once, few or many, or as a class for expanded clones.

TRBV28	TRBD1	TRBJ2-3	NA	CASSPRQGRDTDTQYF	TGTGCCAGCAGTCCCCGACAGGGTAGGGACACAGATACGCAGTATTTT
TRBV5-6	TRBD1	TRBJ2-5	NA	CASSLDDRGRETQYF	TGTGCCAGCAGCTTGGATGACAGGGGGCGGGAGACCCAGTACTTC
TRBV3-1/TRBV3-2	TRBD2	TRBJ2-7	NA	CASSLPGGNLGEQYF	TGTGCCAGCAGCCTACCGGGGGGGAATCTAGGCGAGCAGTACTTC
TRBV6-5	NA	TRBJ2-7	NA	CASSYQGGVGEQYF	TGTGCCAGCAGTTACCAGGGGGGAGTGGGCGAGCAGTACTTC
TRBV6-4	TRBD2	TRBJ2-1	once	CASSGTSGSSNEQFF	TGTGCCAGCAGTGGGACTAGCGGGAGTAGCAATGAGCAGTTCTTC
TRBV7-9	TRBD2	TRBJ2-1	NA	CASGAHGRGNEQFF	TGTGCCAGCGGAGCCCACGGGAGGGGCAATGAGCAGTTCTTC
TRBV11-3	NA	TRBJ2-4	NA	CASSSTTGSGNIQYF	TGTGCCAGCAGCTCCACAACAGGTTCCGGAAACATTCAGTACTTC
TRBV11-1	NA	TRBJ2-3	once	CASSLALAGTDTQYF	TGTGCCAGCAGCTTAGCGCTGGCAGGCACAGATACGCAGTATTTT
TRBV7-9	NA	TRBJ1-1	NA	CASSFDTNTEAFF	TGTGCCAGCAGCTTTGACACTAACACTGAAGCTTTCTTT
TRBV5-1	NA	TRBJ1-5	NA	CASSLDSGRDQPQHF	TGCGCCAGCAGCTTGGATTCAGGGCGAGATCAGCCCCAGCATTTT
TRBV20-1	NA	TRBJ1-4	NA	CSATRDEKLFF	TGCAGTGCTACGAGGGATGAAAAACTGTTTTTT
TRBV18	NA	TRBJ1-2	NA	CASSPPGAPFGYTF	TGTGCCAGCTCACCACCGGGGGCTCCGTTTGGCTACACCTTC
TRBV15	NA	TRBJ2-3	once	CATSKGDGTDTQYF	TGTGCCACCAGCAAAGGGGATGGCACAGATACGCAGTATTTT
TRBV10-3	TRBD1	TRBJ2-2	NA	CALGQGDPGELFF	TGTGCCCTGGGACAGGGAGACCCCGGGGAGCTGTTTTTT
TRBV18	TRBD1	TRBJ2-7	NA	CASSPQGTDYEQYF	TGTGCCAGCTCACCACAAGGGACAGACTACGAGCAGTACTTC
TRBV2	NA	TRBJ2-6	once	CASSESGPRTGANVLTF	TGTGCCAGCAGTGAATCAGGTCCGAGAACTGGGGCCAACGTCCTGACTTTC
TRBV7-2	NA	TRBJ2-1	NA	CASSLGSTRGHNEQFF	TGTGCCAGCAGCTTAGGGTCTACGCGGGGGCACAATGAGCAGTTCTTC
TRBV11-2	TRBD1	TRBJ2-5	NA	CASSLTPQTGTETQYF	TGTGCCAGCAGCTTAACCCCCCAGACAGGGACGGAGACCCAGTACTTC
TRBV27	NA	TRBJ2-1	NA	CASSLLPGHEQFF	TGTGCCAGCAGTTTATTGCCGGGACACGAGCAGTTCTTC
TRBV9	NA	TRBJ2-3	NA	CASSVEWAGYGDTQYF	TGTGCCAGCAGCGTAGAGTGGGCAGGGTATGGAGATACGCAGTATTTT
TRBV27	TRBD2	TRBJ2-3	NA	CASSQRLAGGSDTQYF	TGTGCCAGCAGTCAACGACTAGCGGGAGGTTCAGATACGCAGTATTTT
TRBV6-1	NA	TRBJ1-6	NA	CASSERIQIYNSPLHF	TGTGCCAGCAGTGAAAGGATACAGATCTATAATTCACCCCTCCACTTT
TRBV7-2	NA	TRBJ1-3	NA	CASTLQGSGNTIYF	TGTGCCAGCACCCTACAGGGCTCTGGAAACACCATATATTTT
TRBV9	NA	TRBJ1-2	NA	CASSPEQQGWYGYTF	TGTGCCAGCAGCCCTGAGCAACAGGGTTGGTATGGCTACACCTTC
TRBV6-5	TRBD2	TRBJ2-7	NA	CASTSGVLTYEQYF	TGTGCCAGCACAAGCGGGGTCCTCACCTACGAGCAGTACTTC
TRBV2	NA	TRBJ2-7	once	CASSESPVVYEQYF	TGTGCCAGCAGTGAATCACCGGTTGTATACGAGCAGTACTTC
TRBV6-6	NA	TRBJ1-5	NA	CASSYLYSNQPQHF	TGTGCCAGCAGTTACTTATATAGCAATCAGCCCCAGCATTTT
TRBV2	NA	TRBJ1-5	NA	CASRETEYSNQPQHF	TGTGCCAGCAGGGAGACAGAGTATAGCAATCAGCCCCAGCATTTT
TRBV10-1	NA	TRBJ2-7	NA	CASLYRDRNHEQYF	TGCGCCAGCTTATATCGCGACAGGAACCACGAGCAGTACTTC
TRBV2	TRBD1	TRBJ1-4	NA	CASSADRGSEKLFF	TGTGCCAGCAGCGCCGACAGGGGGAGTGAAAAACTGTTTTTT
TRBV7-8	NA	TRBJ2-5	NA	CASSLVPQGLGLRDQETQYF	TGTGCCAGCAGCTTAGTCCCCCAGGGGTTGGGTCTGAGGGACCAAGAGACCCAGTACTTC
TRBV9	NA	TRBJ1-6	NA	CASSVAPGGVNSPLHF	TGTGCCAGCAGCGTAGCTCCGGGGGGCGTTAATTCACCCCTCCACTTT
TRBV7-3	NA	TRBJ2-5	NA	CASSLQGSQETQYF	TGTGCCAGCAGCTTACAGGGTAGCCAAGAGACCCAGTACTTC
TRBV7-9	NA	TRBJ1-4	NA	CASSPLGFDRQNEKLFF	TGTGCCAGCAGCCCACTAGGTTTTGACAGGCAGAATGAAAAACTGTTTTTT
TRBV28	NA	TRBJ2-2	NA	CASSPPRLLNTGELFF	TGTGCCAGCAGTCCCCCCAGGCTCTTGAACACCGGGGAGCTGTTTTTT
TRBV6-5	TRBD2	TRBJ2-1	NA	CASSLDPRAGGVQFF	TGTGCCAGCAGTTTGGACCCACGAGCGGGAGGGGTGCAGTTCTTC